This T cell receptor beta chain stems from a study of T cell responses to AZD1222 COVID-19 vaccine. TCRdb's copy holds only in-frame clones and misses some; the assay was immunoSEQ multiplex PCR. The table lists nearly 35,000 clones, 80% to 90% of them singletons. The V gene lost 5 bases and the J gene lost 4 bases, with 8 bases spanning the gap. The germline gives CDR1 SGHTA, CDR2 FQGTGA. The CDR3 spans 13 residues. Here the sequenced sample was peripheral blood, taken 28 days after the second AZD1222 dose. This TCR was sampled from an adult who received the AZD1222 COVID-19 vaccine. This chain connects TRBV7-3 to TRBJ2-2, with D perhaps TRBD1 (6 bases). The CDR3 spells CASSPGVTGELFF. CDR3 coding DNA: TGTGCCAGCAGCCCAGGGGTCACCGGGGAGCTGTTTTTT.